This T cell receptor beta chain was observed in a study of OX40 agonist ivuxolimab in advanced cancers. Looked up from germline, CDR1 is SNHLY and CDR2 is FYNNEI. Between the trimmed V and J ends, which lost 7 bases and 0 bases, there was a span of 10 bases. The CDR3 covers 15 residues. TCRdb keeps only in-frame clones here, not all; method: immunoSEQ multiplex PCR. The sample carries around 40,000 clones, about 90% recorded once. The sample in question was CD4+ or CD8+ T cells sorted from blood, obtained in a trial of the OX40 agonist ivuxolimab. This sequence was found in an adult with an advanced solid tumor such as melanoma, head and neck, liver or kidney cancer. The V and J genes are TRBV2 and TRBJ2-6; D is uncertain. CDR3 region: CASNPEVSGANVLTF. DNA of the CDR3: TGTGCCAGCAACCCCGAGGTCTCTGGGGCCAACGTCCTGACTTTC.